This T cell receptor beta chain was profiled in a study of cytomegalovirus exposure and HLA in healthy donors. The PCR was carried out with 60 Vbeta primers and 13 Jbeta primers. Generated by immunoSEQ multiplex PCR, the TCRdb table keeps only in-frame clones and is missing some. The sample carries just over 150,000 clones, 70% to 85% recorded once. The sample was PBMCs. This TCR derives from a man aged 50 to 60 in good health and CMV-seropositive.

CDR3 residues: CASSIRQDGWFF. The CDR3 DNA follows: TGCGCCAGCAGCATCAGACAGGATGGATGGTTCTTC. This rearrangement joins TRBV5-1 to TRBJ2-1, with D perhaps TRBD1 (6 bases). In germline, CDR1 is SGHRS, CDR2 YFSETQ. This CDR3 is built from 12 residues. V gave up 4 bases and J gave up 15 bases, with 17 bases separating them.